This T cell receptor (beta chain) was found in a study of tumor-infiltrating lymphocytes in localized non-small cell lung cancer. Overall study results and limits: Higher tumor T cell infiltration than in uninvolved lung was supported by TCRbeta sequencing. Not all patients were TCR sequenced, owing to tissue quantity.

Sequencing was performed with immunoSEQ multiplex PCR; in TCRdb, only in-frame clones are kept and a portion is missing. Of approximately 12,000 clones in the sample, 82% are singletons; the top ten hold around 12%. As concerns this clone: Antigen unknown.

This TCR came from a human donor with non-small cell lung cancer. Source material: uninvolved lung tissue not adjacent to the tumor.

The CDR3 nucleotides are TGTGCCAGCAGTCCATCCACCACCGGGGGGCGGAATGAAAAACTGTTTTTT. Translation gives CASSPSTTGGRNEKLFF. This rearrangement joins TRBV7-2 to TRBJ1-4; TRBD1 is a possible D gene (6 bases). The CDR3 is 17 amino acids. Germline V CDR1 and CDR2: SGHTA, FQGNSA. V gave up 6 bases and J gave up 5 bases, with 22 bases separating them.